A selection of T cell receptor beta chains follows, all from one sample in a study of shared clonotypes between healthy human individuals. The repertoire was sequenced with immunoSEQ multiplex PCR; TCRdb's copy has only in-frame clones and lacks some. The sample has millions of clones, roughly 94% seen once. Sequenced sample: naive CD4+ T cells sorted from blood. These receptors came from a man between 18 and 29 years old in good health. The CDR3 runs from the conserved cysteine through the conserved F or W. D genes are given only for firm matches. Not all rows give a size; the values are once, few, many and, for expanded clones, a class.

j_call,clone_size,d_call,v_call,cdr3_length,cdr3_aa,cdr3_nt
TRBJ1-1,-,-,TRBV27,16,CASSFGRAARNTEAFF,TGTGCCAGCAGTTTCGGGCGGGCTGCGAGGAACACTGAAGCTTTCTTT
TRBJ2-5,-,-,TRBV29-1,11,CSVAQAETQYF,TGCAGCGTTGCACAGGCGGAGACCCAGTACTTC
TRBJ2-7,-,TRBD2,TRBV5-1,17,CASSLVGLAGASSEQYF,TGCGCCAGCAGCTTGGTGGGACTAGCGGGAGCCTCGTCCGAGCAGTACTTC
TRBJ1-5,-,TRBD1,TRBV28,15,CASGPGQRGNQPQHF,TGTGCCAGCGGACCGGGACAGAGAGGTAATCAGCCCCAGCATTTT
TRBJ1-1,-,-,TRBV6-6,16,CASSYDGPGVNTEAFF,TGTGCCAGCAGTTACGACGGCCCAGGGGTGAACACTGAAGCTTTCTTT
TRBJ2-1,-,-,TRBV6-5,11,CASSAGVREFF,TGTGCCAGCAGTGCCGGGGTGAGGGAGTTCTTC
TRBJ1-1,-,-,TRBV6-1,14,CASSPKGQNTEAFF,TGTGCCAGCAGTCCCAAGGGACAGAACACTGAAGCTTTCTTT
TRBJ2-5,-,-,TRBV5-1,12,CASRQEQETQYF,TGCGCCAGCAGACAGGAACAAGAGACCCAGTACTTC
TRBJ1-6,-,-,TRBV7-2,15,CASSLVFRGAGALHF,TGTGCCAGCAGCTTAGTATTTAGGGGGGCCGGGGCCCTCCACTTT
TRBJ2-1,-,-,TRBV30,14,CAWSRYWPYNEQFF,TGTGCCTGGAGTCGCTACTGGCCCTACAATGAGCAGTTCTTC
TRBJ1-5,-,-,TRBV5-5,15,CASSLDGQKGQPQHF,TGTGCCAGCAGCTTGGACGGGCAAAAGGGTCAGCCCCAGCATTTT
TRBJ2-1,-,TRBD1,TRBV5-6,15,CASSYRDREYNEQFF,TGTGCCAGCAGCTACCGGGACAGGGAATACAATGAGCAGTTCTTC
TRBJ1-6,-,-,TRBV5-5,18,CASSYEIVIRASNSPLHF,TGTGCCAGCAGCTACGAAATAGTGATAAGGGCATCTAATTCACCCCTCCACTTT
TRBJ2-4,-,TRBD2,TRBV19,18,CASAGGMGLELAKNIQYF,TGTGCCAGCGCGGGGGGTATGGGACTAGAGCTAGCCAAAAACATTCAGTACTTC
TRBJ2-3,-,-,TRBV7-9,14,CASSLDQSSDTQYF,TGTGCCAGCAGCTTAGACCAGAGTTCAGATACGCAGTATTTT
TRBJ1-5,-,-,TRBV4-1,15,CASSQEELSNQPQHF,TGCGCCAGCAGCCAAGAAGAGCTTAGCAATCAGCCCCAGCATTTT
TRBJ2-7,few,TRBD2,TRBV11-3,17,CASSLADRSSGAYEQYF,TGTGCCAGCAGCTTAGCAGATCGGTCTAGCGGGGCGTACGAGCAGTACTTC
TRBJ2-7,-,TRBD2,TRBV28,14,CASSRWGGTYEQYF,TGTGCCAGCAGTAGGTGGGGGGGTACCTACGAGCAGTACTTC
TRBJ2-5,-,TRBD2,TRBV18,14,CASSPQAGDETQYF,TGTGCCAGCTCACCTCAAGCGGGGGACGAGACCCAGTACTTC
TRBJ2-3,-,-,TRBV27,14,CASRPSEYTDTQYF,TGTGCCAGCAGGCCTAGCGAATACACAGATACGCAGTATTTT
TRBJ2-1,few,TRBD2,TRBV5-1,15,CASSLGLAGYNEQFF,TGCGCCAGCAGCTTGGGGCTAGCGGGTTACAATGAGCAGTTCTTC
TRBJ1-2,-,TRBD1,TRBV19,11,CATSGGNGYTF,TGTGCCACCTCAGGGGGAAACGGCTACACCTTC
TRBJ2-3,-,-,TRBV10-3,13,CATRDTSTDTQYF,TGTGCCACCCGGGACACTAGCACAGATACGCAGTATTTT
TRBJ1-3,-,TRBD1,TRBV9,16,CASSVGTGASGNTIYF,TGTGCCAGCAGCGTAGGGACAGGGGCCTCTGGAAACACCATATATTTT
TRBJ2-3,-,-,TRBV20-1,11,CSAGDSDTQYF,TGCAGTGCCGGGGATTCAGATACGCAGTATTTT
TRBJ1-1,-,-,TRBV5-1,15,CASSLGGSVNTEAFF,TGCGCCAGCAGCTTGGGAGGGTCCGTGAACACTGAAGCTTTCTTT
TRBJ2-3,-,-,TRBV6-1,15,CASSSQSQEADTQYF,TGTGCCAGCAGTTCCCAATCTCAAGAGGCAGATACGCAGTATTTT
TRBJ2-5,once,TRBD1,TRBV25-1,16,CASSALTGKGQETQYF,TGTGCCAGCAGCGCACTGACAGGGAAAGGCCAAGAGACCCAGTACTTC
TRBJ2-7,-,-,TRBV30,11,CAWNKGYEQYF,TGTGCCTGGAACAAAGGGTACGAGCAGTACTTC
TRBJ1-5,-,-,TRBV5-5,14,CASSLAPGRQPQHF,TGTGCCAGCAGCTTGGCGCCGGGGCGGCAGCCCCAGCATTTT
TRBJ1-3,-,-,TRBV18,16,CASSPLSSGLGNTIYF,TGTGCCAGCTCACCACTATCGAGCGGGCTTGGAAACACCATATATTTT
TRBJ2-7,-,TRBD2,TRBV14,19,CASSPRTGTSGARSYEQYF,TGTGCCAGCAGCCCGAGGACAGGGACTAGCGGGGCTAGGTCCTACGAGCAGTACTTC
TRBJ2-3,-,TRBD2,TRBV6-5,13,CASRGLVTDTQYF,TGTGCCAGCCGCGGACTAGTCACAGATACGCAGTATTTT
TRBJ1-5,few,TRBD1,TRBV19,16,CASRTTGLDSNQPQHF,TGTGCCAGTAGAACGACAGGGTTGGATAGCAATCAGCCCCAGCATTTT
TRBJ1-1,-,-,TRBV30,18,CAWSQVVEGKVGNTEAFF,TGTGCCTGGAGCCAGGTTGTTGAGGGTAAGGTGGGGAACACTGAAGCTTTCTTT
TRBJ1-6,-,-,TRBV7-2,14,CASSGGQNNSPLHF,TGTGCCAGCAGCGGCGGACAGAATAATTCACCCCTCCACTTT
TRBJ2-5,-,TRBD1,TRBV5-6,14,CASSTKTGSETQYF,TGTGCCAGCAGTACAAAGACAGGGTCGGAGACCCAGTACTTC
TRBJ2-2,-,-,TRBV6-1,15,CAISEWGSYTGELFF,TGTGCCATCAGTGAATGGGGCAGTTACACCGGGGAGCTGTTTTTT
TRBJ1-1,-,-,TRBV2,14,CASRTGTQNTEAFF,TGTGCCAGCAGGACCGGGACACAGAACACTGAAGCTTTCTTT
TRBJ1-2,-,-,TRBV4-3,16,CASSQIQGPANYGYTF,TGCGCCAGCAGCCAAATTCAGGGACCAGCTAACTATGGCTACACCTTC
TRBJ2-7,once,TRBD1,TRBV29-1,14,CSVDPQGQGHEQYF,TGCAGCGTTGATCCGCAGGGACAGGGCCACGAGCAGTACTTC
TRBJ1-2,-,-,TRBV10-3,12,CAISSQGYGYTF,TGTGCCATCAGTTCACAGGGATATGGCTACACCTTC
TRBJ2-1,-,TRBD2,TRBV18,16,CASSPGAGGLNNEQFF,TGTGCCAGCTCACCGGGAGCGGGGGGGTTGAACAATGAGCAGTTCTTC
TRBJ1-5,-,-,TRBV7-8,15,CASSLAPTLNQPQHF,TGTGCCAGCAGCTTAGCCCCGACACTCAATCAGCCCCAGCATTTT
TRBJ2-1,-,TRBD2,TRBV25-1,16,CASSESRLAVYNEQFF,TGTGCCAGCAGTGAATCTCGACTAGCGGTCTACAATGAGCAGTTCTTC
TRBJ1-1,-,-,TRBV25-1,12,CASKQGNTEAFF,TGTGCCAGCAAACAGGGGAACACTGAAGCTTTCTTT
TRBJ2-5,-,-,TRBV2,13,CASSGDNKETQYF,TGTGCCAGCAGTGGGGACAATAAAGAGACCCAGTACTTC